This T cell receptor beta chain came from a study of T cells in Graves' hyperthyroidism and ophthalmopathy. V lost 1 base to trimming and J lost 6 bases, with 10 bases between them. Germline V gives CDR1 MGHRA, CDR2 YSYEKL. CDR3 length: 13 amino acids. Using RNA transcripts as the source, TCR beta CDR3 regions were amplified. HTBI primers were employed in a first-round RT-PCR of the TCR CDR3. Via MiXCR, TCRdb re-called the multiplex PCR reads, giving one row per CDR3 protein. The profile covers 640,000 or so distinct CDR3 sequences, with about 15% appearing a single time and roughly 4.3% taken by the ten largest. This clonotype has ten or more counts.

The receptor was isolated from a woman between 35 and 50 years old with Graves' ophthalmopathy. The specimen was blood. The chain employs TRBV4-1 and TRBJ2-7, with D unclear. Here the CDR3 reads CASSQVNSREQYF. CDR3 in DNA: TGCGCCAGCAGCCAAGTAAACTCTCGCGAGCAGTACTTC.